The rows below give T cell receptor beta chains drawn from one sample of a study of CD8+ T cells in alopecia areata. Assay: immunoSEQ multiplex PCR; the TCRdb copy retains only in-frame clones and omits some. The sample has some 130,000 clones, about 49% seen once; the top ten hold 15% to 20%. The source material was CD8+ T cells sorted from blood, sampled at week 0. Receptors originate from a human donor with alopecia areata. The CDR3 runs from the conserved cysteine through the conserved F or W. The order of the fields is V gene, clone size, J gene, D gene, CDR3 length, CDR3 DNA, CDR3 protein. The D gene is left open where the match is weak. The size of a clone is reported for some rows only, either as once, few or many, or as a class for expanded clones.

TRBV9	-	TRBJ1-1	-	15	TGTGCCAGCAGCGGCCCCGACCCTGAAGTCTCTGAAGCTTTCTTT	CASSGPDPEVSEAFF
TRBV14	few	TRBJ2-6	-	15	TGTGCCAGCAGCCCCCTTATCTCTGGGGCCAACGTCCTGACTTTC	CASSPLISGANVLTF
TRBV6-5	-	TRBJ2-3	-	14	TGTGCCAGCAGTTACCCCGGACTATCGGATACGCAGTATTTT	CASSYPGLSDTQYF
TRBV29-1	-	TRBJ2-5	-	13	TGCAGCCTGAACGGGGGGCTGCAAGAGACCCAGTACTTC	CSLNGGLQETQYF
TRBV29-1	few	TRBJ2-7	TRBD2	15	TGCAGCGTTGAACGACTAGCGGGGGGTAAGGACGAGCAGTACTTC	CSVERLAGGKDEQYF
TRBV14	-	TRBJ2-5	-	17	TGTGCCAGCAGCCAAGGCCACATCAGGGTGGGACAAGAGACCCAGTACTTC	CASSQGHIRVGQETQYF
TRBV6-5	-	TRBJ2-1	-	15	TGTGCCAGCAGTTACGATGGCAACACCTACAATGAGCAGTTCTTC	CASSYDGNTYNEQFF
TRBV5-4	few	TRBJ1-6	TRBD1	16	TGTGCCAGCAGCCCACCGGGAGGCAGGGGGAATTCACCCCTCCACTTT	CASSPPGGRGNSPLHF
TRBV9	few	TRBJ2-7	TRBD2	16	TGTGCCAGCAGCCAACGACTAGCGGGGGAAACCTACGAGCAGTACTTC	CASSQRLAGETYEQYF
TRBV7-9	-	TRBJ1-2	-	14	TGTGCCAGCAGCTTAGCAGGGCTTGACTATGGCTACACCTTC	CASSLAGLDYGYTF
TRBV10-3	-	TRBJ1-6	-	13	TGTGCCATCAGGGGGGACCGTAATTCACCCCTCCACTTT	CAIRGDRNSPLHF
TRBV7-9	-	TRBJ2-7	-	14	TGTGCCAGCAGCTTAGCCGGGAACTCCTACGAGCAGTACTTC	CASSLAGNSYEQYF
TRBV5-1	few	TRBJ2-7	-	12	TGCGCCAGCAGCTTGGTCAGGAACGAGCAGTACTTC	CASSLVRNEQYF
TRBV5-4	-	TRBJ2-5	-	13	TGTGCCAGCAGCCGGGGCCCTAAAGAGACCCAGTACTTC	CASSRGPKETQYF
TRBV18	-	TRBJ1-2	-	16	TGTGCCAGCTCACCGTCATTCCCCAAACTAGGCTATGGCTACACCTTC	CASSPSFPKLGYGYTF
TRBV14	few	TRBJ2-2	TRBD1	16	TGTGCCAGCAGCCAAGTAGGACAGGGGGGCACCGGGGAGCTGTTTTTT	CASSQVGQGGTGELFF
TRBV19	few	TRBJ1-1	-	13	TGTGCCAGTAGTATTGCCAGAGGGACTGAAGCTTTCTTT	CASSIARGTEAFF
TRBV18	-	TRBJ2-3	TRBD2	14	TGTGCCAGCTCCGCTAGCGGAAGCACAGATACGCAGTATTTT	CASSASGSTDTQYF
TRBV5-6	-	TRBJ1-1	-	13	TGTGCCAGCAGCTTTGCGGGGAACACTGAAGCTTTCTTT	CASSFAGNTEAFF
TRBV27	-	TRBJ2-2	-	12	TGTGCCAGCAGTTTTGGCAATGGGGAGCTGTTTTTT	CASSFGNGELFF
TRBV27	-	TRBJ2-2	-	16	TGTGCCAGCAGCTTTAGTTGGGGTCCGTACACCGGGGAGCTGTTTTTT	CASSFSWGPYTGELFF
TRBV7-9	-	TRBJ1-6	-	13	TGTGCCAGCAGCCCTGGTGGGAATTCACCCCTCCACTTT	CASSPGGNSPLHF